A selection of T cell receptor beta chains follows, all from one sample in a study of T cell changes during pregnancy in multiple sclerosis. The assay was immunoSEQ multiplex PCR, and TCRdb's table has in-frame clones only and misses some. Found here are approximately 92,000 clones, roughly 92% of them singletons; the top ten hold roughly 3%. The input for sequencing was peripheral blood, taken in the first trimester of pregnancy. The receptors were sampled from a female donor with multiple sclerosis, enrolled in a pregnancy study. Each CDR3 is given with its conserved first and last residue. Fields, in order: D gene, J gene, V gene, clone size, CDR3 DNA, CDR3 protein. A D gene is named only where the DNA matches it firmly. A clone size is listed for some rows: how often the clone was seen (once, few, many), or a class if it is expanded.

d_call: .; j_call: TRBJ1-1; v_call: TRBV4-3; clone_size: .; cdr3_nt: TGCGCCAGCAGCCAAGATCTGAGAGGGGGTGGTACTGAAGCTTTCTTT; cdr3_aa: CASSQDLRGGGTEAFF
d_call: TRBD1; j_call: TRBJ1-1; v_call: TRBV6-5; clone_size: once; cdr3_nt: TGTGCCAGCAGTTCCTACCGCCGGGACAGGGCCACTGAAGCTTTCTTT; cdr3_aa: CASSSYRRDRATEAFF
d_call: .; j_call: TRBJ2-7; v_call: TRBV7-9; clone_size: .; cdr3_nt: TGTGCCAGCAGCCGAACAGGGATCCACGAGCAGTACTTC; cdr3_aa: CASSRTGIHEQYF
d_call: .; j_call: TRBJ2-5; v_call: TRBV28; clone_size: .; cdr3_nt: TGTGCCAGCACCTCCCAAGAGACCCAGTACTTC; cdr3_aa: CASTSQETQYF
d_call: .; j_call: TRBJ1-1; v_call: TRBV7-2; clone_size: .; cdr3_nt: TGTGCCAGCAGCTTATTAATAGGAGGGAGAACTGAAGCTTTCTTT; cdr3_aa: CASSLLIGGRTEAFF
d_call: .; j_call: TRBJ2-2; v_call: TRBV10-3; clone_size: .; cdr3_nt: TGTGCCATCAGTGGCTGGTTCGAGGCCGGGGAGCTGTTTTTT; cdr3_aa: CAISGWFEAGELFF
d_call: .; j_call: TRBJ1-1; v_call: TRBV29-1; clone_size: few; cdr3_nt: TGCAGCGTTGAATGGGGAACAGGGTTGAACACTGAAGCTTTCTTT; cdr3_aa: CSVEWGTGLNTEAFF
d_call: TRBD1; j_call: TRBJ1-1; v_call: TRBV29-1; clone_size: .; cdr3_nt: TGCAGCGCCATCTTACAGGGGGCGAGGACTGAAGCTTTCTTT; cdr3_aa: CSAILQGARTEAFF
d_call: .; j_call: TRBJ2-2; v_call: TRBV6-5; clone_size: .; cdr3_nt: TGTGCCAGCAGTTACTCTGTGGGAGCTATCGGGGAGCTGTTTTTT; cdr3_aa: CASSYSVGAIGELFF
d_call: TRBD1; j_call: TRBJ1-1; v_call: TRBV5-6; clone_size: .; cdr3_nt: TGTGCCAGCAGCTTCGGACAGGGGCAAAACCTCATGAACACTGAAGCTTTCTTT; cdr3_aa: CASSFGQGQNLMNTEAFF
d_call: .; j_call: TRBJ1-1; v_call: TRBV7-2; clone_size: .; cdr3_nt: TGTGCCAGCAGCCGGAACACTGAAGCTTTCTTT; cdr3_aa: CASSRNTEAFF
d_call: .; j_call: TRBJ2-3; v_call: TRBV4-3; clone_size: .; cdr3_nt: TGCGCCAGCAGCCAACCCCCGGGGTGTTTTTTGATCCATACGCAGTATTTT; cdr3_aa: CASSQPPGCFLIHTQYF
d_call: .; j_call: TRBJ2-5; v_call: TRBV30; clone_size: .; cdr3_nt: TGTGCCTGGAGTGCCGAAGGGGGTGAGACCCAGTACTTC; cdr3_aa: CAWSAEGGETQYF
d_call: .; j_call: TRBJ2-1; v_call: TRBV19; clone_size: .; cdr3_nt: TGTGCCAGTAGCGACATCCCCAGGGGGGCCCACAATGAGCAGTTCTTC; cdr3_aa: CASSDIPRGAHNEQFF
d_call: .; j_call: TRBJ1-3; v_call: TRBV4-2; clone_size: .; cdr3_nt: TGTGCCAGCAGCGGAGGGGCCGGAAACACCATATATTTT; cdr3_aa: CASSGGAGNTIYF
d_call: .; j_call: TRBJ1-2; v_call: TRBV21-1; clone_size: .; cdr3_nt: TGTGCCAGCAGTGTACGAAGGGGGCCTAAGGGCTACACCTTC; cdr3_aa: CASSVRRGPKGYTF
d_call: .; j_call: TRBJ1-2; v_call: TRBV19; clone_size: .; cdr3_nt: TGTGCCAGTAGACGTCAGGGTAATGGCTATGGCTACACCTTC; cdr3_aa: CASRRQGNGYGYTF
d_call: .; j_call: TRBJ1-3; v_call: TRBV5-1; clone_size: once; cdr3_nt: TGCGCCAGCAGCTTAGTCTGGGGCGCTGGAAACACCATATATTTT; cdr3_aa: CASSLVWGAGNTIYF
d_call: TRBD2; j_call: TRBJ2-6; v_call: TRBV18; clone_size: .; cdr3_nt: TGTGCCAGCTCACCACTGACTAGCGGTTCTGGGGCCAACGTCCTGACTTTC; cdr3_aa: CASSPLTSGSGANVLTF
d_call: .; j_call: TRBJ2-1; v_call: TRBV5-6; clone_size: .; cdr3_nt: TGTGCCAGCAGGACGGGACTTTACAACTACAATGAGCAGTTCTTC; cdr3_aa: CASRTGLYNYNEQFF
d_call: .; j_call: TRBJ2-1; v_call: TRBV19; clone_size: once; cdr3_nt: TGTGCCAGTAGTATAGACAGTTCCTACAATGAGCAGTTCTTC; cdr3_aa: CASSIDSSYNEQFF
d_call: TRBD2; j_call: TRBJ2-2; v_call: TRBV9; clone_size: .; cdr3_nt: TGTGCCAGCAGCGTAGAACCGGGAGGGCCCACCGGGGAGCTGTTTTTT; cdr3_aa: CASSVEPGGPTGELFF
d_call: TRBD2; j_call: TRBJ2-5; v_call: TRBV29-1; clone_size: few; cdr3_nt: TGCAGCGTTGGTAGCCAAGCGGGAGGGCCAGAGACCCAGTACTTC; cdr3_aa: CSVGSQAGGPETQYF
d_call: .; j_call: TRBJ2-7; v_call: TRBV19; clone_size: .; cdr3_nt: TGTGCCAGTAGTATATCCAGCGGGCCTTACGAGCAGTACTTC; cdr3_aa: CASSISSGPYEQYF
d_call: .; j_call: TRBJ2-1; v_call: TRBV28; clone_size: .; cdr3_nt: TGTGCCAGCATGCAAGTGAGGTCTCTGGGTGGTGAGCAGTTCTTC; cdr3_aa: CASMQVRSLGGEQFF
d_call: TRBD2; j_call: TRBJ2-7; v_call: TRBV6-5; clone_size: once; cdr3_nt: TGTGCCAGCTCTAGCGGGGCTACTATCACCTACGAGCAGTACTTC; cdr3_aa: CASSSGATITYEQYF
d_call: TRBD2; j_call: TRBJ2-7; v_call: TRBV9; clone_size: .; cdr3_nt: TGTGCCAGCGCGCGGGGGACCGAGCAGTACTTC; cdr3_aa: CASARGTEQYF
d_call: .; j_call: TRBJ1-4; v_call: TRBV7-2; clone_size: .; cdr3_nt: TGTGCCAGCAGCGGCGGGACTCATGAAAAACTGTTTTTT; cdr3_aa: CASSGGTHEKLFF
d_call: TRBD1; j_call: TRBJ2-1; v_call: TRBV19; clone_size: few; cdr3_nt: TGTGCCAGTAGTAGGGCTGGGGGACAGGGACACAATGAGCAGTTCTTC; cdr3_aa: CASSRAGGQGHNEQFF
d_call: TRBD1; j_call: TRBJ1-1; v_call: TRBV28; clone_size: .; cdr3_nt: TGTGCCAGCAGCTTGACAGGGGATTTGGGGGACACTGAAGCTTTCTTT; cdr3_aa: CASSLTGDLGDTEAFF
d_call: .; j_call: TRBJ1-3; v_call: TRBV9; clone_size: .; cdr3_nt: TGTGCCAGCAGCGTAGGGTCTACTGGAAACACCATATATTTT; cdr3_aa: CASSVGSTGNTIYF
d_call: TRBD1; j_call: TRBJ1-1; v_call: TRBV5-1; clone_size: .; cdr3_nt: TGCGCCAGCAGCTTGGCCACAGGGGGCACTGAAGCTTTCTTT; cdr3_aa: CASSLATGGTEAFF
d_call: .; j_call: TRBJ1-5; v_call: TRBV19; clone_size: .; cdr3_nt: TGTGCCAGTAGTATTGGGGCCCAGCCCCAGCATTTT; cdr3_aa: CASSIGAQPQHF
d_call: .; j_call: TRBJ2-1; v_call: TRBV13; clone_size: .; cdr3_nt: TGTGCCAGCAGCGCCGACGGGAGCAGCTCCTACAATGAGCAGTTCTTC; cdr3_aa: CASSADGSSSYNEQFF
d_call: TRBD1; j_call: TRBJ2-6; v_call: TRBV10-3; clone_size: .; cdr3_nt: TGTGCCATCGGACAGGGAGGCTCTGGGGCCAACGTCCTGACTTTC; cdr3_aa: CAIGQGGSGANVLTF
d_call: TRBD1; j_call: TRBJ2-7; v_call: TRBV27; clone_size: once; cdr3_nt: TGTGCCACCGGGACAGGGGTTTCCGAGCAGTACTTC; cdr3_aa: CATGTGVSEQYF
d_call: TRBD1; j_call: TRBJ2-5; v_call: TRBV28; clone_size: .; cdr3_nt: TGTGCCAGCAGGAGACAGGACAGGAAAGAGACCCAGTACTTC; cdr3_aa: CASRRQDRKETQYF
d_call: TRBD2; j_call: TRBJ2-1; v_call: TRBV9; clone_size: .; cdr3_nt: TGTGCCAGCAGCGGGACTAGCGGGAGGGCCGTTGAGCAGTTCTTC; cdr3_aa: CASSGTSGRAVEQFF
d_call: .; j_call: TRBJ1-1; v_call: TRBV5-1; clone_size: once; cdr3_nt: TGCGCCAGCAGCTCCAAGAGGGGGGGTCAGGACACTGAAGCTTTCTTT; cdr3_aa: CASSSKRGGQDTEAFF
d_call: .; j_call: TRBJ2-2; v_call: TRBV4-1; clone_size: .; cdr3_nt: TGCGCCAGCAGCCAAGGAGTTTTGCGGGGATCCGGGGAGCTGTTTTTT; cdr3_aa: CASSQGVLRGSGELFF
d_call: TRBD1; j_call: TRBJ2-7; v_call: TRBV5-5; clone_size: .; cdr3_nt: TGTGCCAGCAGCCCAGGGACAGTAGCGCCCGACGAGCAGTACTTC; cdr3_aa: CASSPGTVAPDEQYF
d_call: .; j_call: TRBJ2-7; v_call: TRBV10-3; clone_size: once; cdr3_nt: TGTGCCATCAGTGAAGGAACCCCAGGGGTATCCTACGAGCAGTACTTC; cdr3_aa: CAISEGTPGVSYEQYF
d_call: TRBD1; j_call: TRBJ2-2; v_call: TRBV11-2; clone_size: .; cdr3_nt: TGTGCCAGCAGCTTATACGGACAGGGGAACACCGGGGAGCTGTTTTTT; cdr3_aa: CASSLYGQGNTGELFF
d_call: TRBD1; j_call: TRBJ2-1; v_call: TRBV27; clone_size: .; cdr3_nt: TGTGCCAGCAGTTTATTCTACAAGACAGGGAGCTTCTACAATGAGCAGTTCTTC; cdr3_aa: CASSLFYKTGSFYNEQFF
d_call: TRBD1; j_call: TRBJ1-2; v_call: TRBV29-1; clone_size: .; cdr3_nt: TGCAGCGTGGGGACAGGGTATGGCTACACCTTC; cdr3_aa: CSVGTGYGYTF
d_call: .; j_call: TRBJ1-5; v_call: TRBV6-5; clone_size: .; cdr3_nt: TGTGCCAGCCGGGAAGGATATAGCAATCAGCCCCAGCATTTT; cdr3_aa: CASREGYSNQPQHF
d_call: .; j_call: TRBJ2-7; v_call: TRBV9; clone_size: .; cdr3_nt: TGTGCCAGCAGCGTAGATCCTTTGTACGAGCAGTACTTC; cdr3_aa: CASSVDPLYEQYF
d_call: TRBD1; j_call: TRBJ2-4; v_call: TRBV25-1; clone_size: .; cdr3_nt: TGTGCCAGCAGTGTGGCGGGGACAGGGAACATTCAGTACTTC; cdr3_aa: CASSVAGTGNIQYF
d_call: .; j_call: TRBJ2-5; v_call: TRBV11-2; clone_size: .; cdr3_nt: TGTGCCAGCAGCTCCGGACTGGCCCCAGGGACCCAGTACTTC; cdr3_aa: CASSSGLAPGTQYF